A selection of T cell receptor beta chains follows, all from one sample in a study of cytomegalovirus exposure and HLA in healthy donors. Sequencing was performed with immunoSEQ multiplex PCR; in TCRdb, only in-frame clones are kept and a portion is missing. Its clone listing holds over 100,000 clones. Material: PBMCs. The receptors derive from a man aged 35 to 55 in good health and CMV-seropositive. Both conserved end residues are part of each CDR3. The D gene is left open where the match is weak. Size is stated for part of the rows, as once, few or many counts, or as a class when the clone is expanded.

V gene	clone size	J gene	D gene	CDR3 protein	CDR3 DNA
TRBV9	NA	TRBJ2-2	TRBD2	CASSVGWRLAGFTGELFF	TGTGCCAGCAGCGTAGGATGGCGGCTAGCGGGATTTACCGGGGAGCTGTTTTTT
TRBV28	NA	TRBJ2-7	NA	CASSLTVPSNEQYF	TGTGCCAGCAGTTTAACAGTTCCCTCTAACGAGCAGTACTTC
TRBV5-1	NA	TRBJ2-3	NA	CASTPLGGQDTQYF	TGCGCCAGCACCCCCCTCGGAGGGCAAGATACGCAGTATTTT
TRBV5-1	NA	TRBJ1-1	TRBD1	CASSLAGTVEAFF	TGCGCCAGCAGCTTGGCCGGGACAGTTGAAGCTTTCTTT
TRBV5-1	NA	TRBJ2-7	TRBD2	CASSPRLASPGEQYF	TGCGCCAGCAGCCCTCGACTAGCTTCCCCTGGCGAGCAGTACTTC
TRBV4-1	NA	TRBJ1-2	TRBD1	CASSPEDRGLFYGYTF	TGCGCCAGCAGCCCGGAGGACAGGGGACTTTTCTATGGCTACACCTTC
TRBV29-1	NA	TRBJ1-1	NA	CSVLQGSAEAFF	TGCAGCGTTCTTCAGGGGTCCGCTGAAGCTTTCTTT
TRBV6-1	NA	TRBJ2-7	NA	CASSELEGSSHEQYF	TGTGCCAGCAGTGAATTGGAGGGATCCAGTCACGAGCAGTACTTC
TRBV11-2	medium-sized	TRBJ2-1	NA	CASSFWGGGADEQFF	TGTGCCAGCAGCTTTTGGGGTGGGGGGGCCGATGAGCAGTTCTTC
TRBV4-1	NA	TRBJ2-3	TRBD2	CASSQLAGGGPDTQYF	TGCGCCAGCAGCCAACTAGCGGGAGGAGGGCCAGATACGCAGTATTTT
TRBV29-1	NA	TRBJ2-3	TRBD2	CSVGRLAPDTQYF	TGCAGCGTGGGCAGACTAGCCCCAGATACGCAGTATTTT
TRBV7-9	NA	TRBJ2-3	NA	CASSPFSTDTQYF	TGTGCCAGCAGCCCCTTCAGCACAGATACGCAGTATTTT
TRBV9	NA	TRBJ2-3	NA	CASSVQGLDTQYF	TGTGCCAGCAGCGTCCAGGGACTAGATACGCAGTATTTT
TRBV19	NA	TRBJ2-1	TRBD2	CASSIGAGGPGGNEQFF	TGTGCCAGTAGTATTGGTGCGGGAGGGCCGGGGGGGAATGAGCAGTTCTTC
TRBV25-1	NA	TRBJ2-3	NA	CASKGGDTQYF	TGTGCCAGCAAAGGCGGAGATACGCAGTATTTT
TRBV6-5	NA	TRBJ1-4	NA	CASRGQGHEKLFF	TGTGCCAGCAGGGGACAAGGTCATGAAAAACTGTTTTTT